This TCR beta chain was sequenced during a study of CD4 T cells in relation to SARS-CoV-2 and coronaviruses. Study-wide background: Negative control cultures got HIV-1 Nef peptides or no peptide. Study observations and caveats: Samples before the pandemic and after infection were not matched within any donor. SARS-CoV-2-driven expansion was significantly weaker in crossreactive than monoreactive clones.

This CDR3 has 14 amino acids. The ends lost 6 bases at V and 5 bases at J; junction bases unmatched: 4. Germline assignment: CDR1 SNHLY and CDR2 FYNNEI. Profiled with immunoSEQ multiplex PCR; TCRdb holds only in-frame clones, not every one. The sample holds 25,000 to 30,000 clones; about three quarters are singletons and the top ten take around 15%. Before the COVID-19 pandemic, during about 2010-2018, CD4+ T cells were taken from unexposed donors. CD4+ T cells were isolated from the cells after about ten days of culture. Testing used SARS-CoV-2 S/N and four cold-coronavirus spikes on unexposed-donor CD4+ T cells, cells permitting. With respect to this clone: The antigen remains undetermined.

The receptor was isolated from a human donor in good health. Sequencing was carried out using CD4+ T cells from PBMCs, cultured in vitro. The rearrangement uses TRBV2 and TRBJ2-1; 10 bases match TRBD1. The CDR3: CASRRTGGNNEQFF. The CDR3 nucleotides are TGTGCCAGCAGGAGGACAGGGGGGAACAATGAGCAGTTCTTC.